These 10 T cell receptor beta chains were all obtained from the same sample, sequenced in a study of cytomegalovirus exposure and HLA in healthy donors. The study ran its PCR with 60 Vbeta and 13 Jbeta primers. Only in-frame clones appear in the TCRdb table, and some are missing; sequencing was by immunoSEQ multiplex PCR. The data hold about 150,000 clones, with 70% to 80% observed a single time. The sequenced sample was PBMCs. The receptors come from a woman aged 55-75 years in good health and CMV-seropositive.

Details on this clone: An end of the junction does not agree with germline; a read error may underlie this. The genes are TRBV5-1 and TRBJ1-2; 8 positions match TRBD1. The germline CDR1 and CDR2 sequences are SGHRS and YFSETQ. The CDR3 loop spans 16 amino acids. CDR3 sequence: CASSLAGDRINYGYAF. CDR3 in DNA: TGCGCCAGCAGCTTGGCCGGGGACAGGATCAACTATGGCTACGCCTTC. Looking up the rest from reference TRBV5-1 and TRBJ1-2 gives the full variable domain: KAGVTQTPRYLIKTRGQQVTLSCSPISGHRSVSWYQQTPGQGLQFLFEYFSETQRNKGNFPGRFSGRQFSNSRSEMNVSTLELGDSALYLCASSLAGDRINYGYAFGSGTRLTVV.

This clone was detected a few times. V gene TRBV28 combines with J gene TRBJ2-5; D might be TRBD2 (6 bases). Trimming shortened V by 6 bases and J by 1 base, and 21 bases separated the two germline ends. The germline gives CDR1 MDHEN, CDR2 SYDVKM. The length of the CDR3 is 17 residues. DNA of the CDR3: TGTGCCAGCAGCCCCGGGATGGTAGCGGATAGCCAAGAGACCCAGTACTTC. This encodes CASSPGMVADSQETQYF.

The chain couples TRBV5-4 to TRBJ1-1; D may be TRBD1 (5 bases). V was pared by 4 bases and J by 1 base, with 14 bases between. Germline V gives CDR1 SGHNT, CDR2 YYREEE (reference sequence). CDR3 length: 15 amino acids. The CDR3 DNA is TGTGCCAGCAGCCCGGCGGGGACTGAGAACACTGAAGCTTTCTTT. Protein product: CASSPAGTENTEAFF.

This rearrangement joins TRBV25-1 to TRBJ1-4; tentatively, D is TRBD1 (5 bases). Trimming took off 7 bases at V and 8 bases at J, with 17 bases between the two ends. This CDR3 is 14 amino acids long. Germline CDR1 and CDR2: MGHDK and SYGVNS. The CDR3 spells CASTLGGASEKLFF. The CDR3 nucleotides are TGTGCCAGCACATTAGGAGGGGCGAGCGAAAAACTGTTTTTT.

This chain uses TRBV5-4 with TRBJ2-5, with D possibly matching TRBD2 (5 bases). Per the germline V gene, CDR1 is SGHNT and CDR2 is YYREEE (reference sequence). The germline V and J ends were trimmed by 1 base and 5 bases, with 6 bases remaining between them. The CDR3 consists of 12 residues. CDR3 region: CASSLRRETQYF. Written as DNA, the CDR3 is TGTGCCAGCAGCTTGAGGAGGGAGACCCAGTACTTC.

The V and J genes are TRBV28 and TRBJ1-5; D is ambiguous. The CDR3 spans 14 residues. CDR1 is MDHEN and CDR2 is SYDVKM in the germline V gene. Trimming removed 3 bases from V and 1 base from J, with 7 bases in between. The CDR3 is CASSLPGSNQPQHF. The CDR3 coding sequence is TGTGCCAGCAGTTTGCCGGGGAGCAATCAGCCCCAGCATTTT.

This chain links TRBV18 with TRBJ2-7, with D tentatively TRBD1 (5 bases). V lost 3 bases and J 1 base, leaving 16 bases between the germline ends. Per germline, CDR1 KGHSH and CDR2 LQKENI. There are 16 residues in the CDR3. CDR3 loop: CASSPWPSTVSYEQYF. CDR3 nucleotides: TGTGCCAGCTCACCGTGGCCTTCGACAGTTTCCTACGAGCAGTACTTC.

This clone came up a few times. The junction differs from germline at one of its ends, possibly a read error. The chain carries TRBV28 and TRBJ2-7, with 7 bases fitting TRBD2. The CDR3 extends over 14 amino acids. Germline V gives CDR1 MDHEN, CDR2 SYDVKM. Written as DNA, the CDR3 is TGTGCCAGCAGTTTACGGCGGGGGACCTACGTGCAGTACTTC. Translated, it gives CASSLRRGTYVQYF.

V usage is TRBV11-3 and J usage is TRBJ2-1; 15 bases fit TRBD2. Trimming cost V 5 bases and J 9 bases; bases outside gene matches: 14. There are 18 residues in the CDR3. Per germline, CDR1 SGHNT and CDR2 YENEEA. CDR3 DNA: TGTGCCAGCAGCCGCACATCAGGACTAGCGGGAGGGGGAATTGAGCAGTTCTTC. The encoded protein is CASSRTSGLAGGGIEQFF.

The chain carries TRBV27 and TRBJ2-7, with TRBD1 matching over 9 bases. V shed 6 bases and J 2 bases; nucleotides not matched to a gene: 5. CDR3 length equals 14 residues. Per the germline V gene, CDR1 is MNHEY and CDR2 is SMNVEV (reference sequence). DNA of the CDR3: TGTGCCAGCAGACTCAGGACAGGGGCCTACGAGCAGTACTTC. It is translated as CASRLRTGAYEQYF.